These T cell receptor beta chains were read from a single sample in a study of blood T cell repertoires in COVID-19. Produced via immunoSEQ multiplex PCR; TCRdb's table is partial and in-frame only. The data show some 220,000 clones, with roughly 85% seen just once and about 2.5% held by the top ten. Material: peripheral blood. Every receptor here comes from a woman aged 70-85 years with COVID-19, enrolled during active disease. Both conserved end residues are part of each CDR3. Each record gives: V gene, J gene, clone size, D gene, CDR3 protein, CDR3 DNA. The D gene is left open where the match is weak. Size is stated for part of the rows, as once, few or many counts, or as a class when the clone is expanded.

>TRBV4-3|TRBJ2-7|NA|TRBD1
CASSQAGTGGTYEQYF
TGCGCCAGCAGCCAAGCCGGGACAGGGGGGACCTACGAGCAGTACTTC
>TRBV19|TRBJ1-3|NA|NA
CASSIEGRGPGNTIYF
TGTGCCAGTAGTATAGAGGGCAGGGGTCCCGGAAACACCATATATTTT
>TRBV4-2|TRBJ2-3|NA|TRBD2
CASSRTSSTDTQYF
TGTGCCAGCAGCCGGACTAGTTCCACAGATACGCAGTATTTT
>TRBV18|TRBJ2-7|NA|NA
CASSPDRKLYEQYF
TGTGCCAGCTCACCAGATAGAAAACTCTACGAGCAGTACTTC
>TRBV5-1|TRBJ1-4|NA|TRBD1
CASSLVSGGLHRNPLRDEKLFF
TGCGCCAGCAGCTTGGTTTCAGGGGGTCTCCACCGAAACCCACTGCGGGACGAAAAACTGTTTTTT
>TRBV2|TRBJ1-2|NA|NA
CASRRQVGGGYTF
TGTGCCAGCAGGCGACAGGTGGGCGGTGGCTACACCTTC
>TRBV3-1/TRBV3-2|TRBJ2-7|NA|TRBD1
CASSARDRGRNEIYEQYF
TGTGCCAGCAGCGCCCGGGACAGGGGGCGAAATGAGATCTACGAGCAGTACTTC
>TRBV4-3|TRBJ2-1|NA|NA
CASSQGVRLAENNEQFF
TGCGCCAGCAGCCAAGGAGTTCGGCTAGCAGAAAACAATGAGCAGTTCTTC
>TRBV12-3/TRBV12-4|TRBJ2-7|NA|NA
CASSKGIPYEQYF
TGTGCCAGCAGCAAGGGGATACCCTACGAGCAGTACTTC
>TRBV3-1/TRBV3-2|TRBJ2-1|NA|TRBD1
CASGRQGAWNEQFF
TGTGCCAGCGGACGACAGGGGGCTTGGAATGAGCAGTTCTTC
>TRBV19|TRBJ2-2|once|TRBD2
CASSTLAANTGELFF
TGTGCCAGTAGTACCCTAGCGGCGAACACCGGGGAGCTGTTTTTT
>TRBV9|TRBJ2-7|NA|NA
CASSSETGPQYF
TGTGCCAGCAGCTCCGAGACAGGCCCACAGTACTTC
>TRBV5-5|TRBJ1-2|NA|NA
CASSLRQVGYTF
TGTGCCAGCAGCTTGCGACAGGTTGGCTACACCTTC
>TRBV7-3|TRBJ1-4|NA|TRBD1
CASSPTGTGVVLGEKLFF
TGTGCCAGCAGCCCAACCGGGACAGGGGTGGTTTTGGGCGAAAAACTGTTTTTT
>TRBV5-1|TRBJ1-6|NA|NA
CASSRERRGSGSPLHF
TGCGCCAGCAGCCGAGAGCGGAGGGGATCGGGATCACCCCTCCACTTT
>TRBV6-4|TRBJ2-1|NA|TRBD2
CASSELAGNNEQFF
TGTGCCAGCAGTGAACTAGCGGGGAACAATGAGCAGTTCTTC
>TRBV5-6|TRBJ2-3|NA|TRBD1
CASSLDRGQKDTQYF
TGTGCCAGCAGCCTCGACAGGGGGCAAAAAGATACGCAGTATTTT
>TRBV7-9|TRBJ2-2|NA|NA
CASSPIGGNTGELFF
TGTGCCAGCAGTCCTATAGGCGGGAACACCGGGGAGCTGTTTTTT
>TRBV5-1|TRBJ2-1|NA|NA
CASSLEEYNEQFF
TGCGCCAGCAGCTTGGAGGAGTACAATGAGCAGTTCTTC
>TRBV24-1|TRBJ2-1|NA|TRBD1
CATSQWGQGYNEQFF
TGTGCCACCTCCCAGTGGGGACAGGGATACAATGAGCAGTTCTTC
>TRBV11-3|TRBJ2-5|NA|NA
CASSFQGQETQYF
TGTGCCAGCAGCTTTCAGGGTCAGGAGACCCAGTACTTC
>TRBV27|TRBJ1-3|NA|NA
CASSQGHYSGNTIYF
TGTGCCAGCAGTCAGGGACATTACTCTGGAAACACCATATATTTT
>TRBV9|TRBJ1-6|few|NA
CASSVGEYNSPLHF
TGTGCCAGCAGCGTAGGGGAGTACAATTCACCCCTCCACTTT
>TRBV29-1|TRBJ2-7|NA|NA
CSVEGAEGAEQYF
TGCAGCGTTGAAGGGGCGGAGGGGGCCGAGCAGTACTTC
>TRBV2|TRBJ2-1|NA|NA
CASSLAGREPYNEQFF
TGTGCCAGCAGCCTGGCCGGGCGGGAACCGTACAATGAGCAGTTCTTC
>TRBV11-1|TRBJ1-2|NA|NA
CASSSRTAYGYTF
TGTGCCAGCAGCTCCCGGACAGCCTATGGCTACACCTTC
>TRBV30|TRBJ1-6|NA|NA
CAWSEEYNSPLHF
TGTGCCTGGAGTGAAGAGTATAATTCACCCCTCCACTTT
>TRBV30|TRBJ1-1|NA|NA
CAWSVQEGTEAFF
TGTGCCTGGAGTGTACAGGAGGGGACTGAAGCTTTCTTT
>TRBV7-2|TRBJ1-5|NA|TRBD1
CASSLATGEGQPQHF
TGTGCCAGCAGCTTAGCGACAGGGGAAGGTCAGCCCCAGCATTTT
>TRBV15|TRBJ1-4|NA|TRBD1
CATSSWDRDANEKLFF
TGTGCCACCAGCTCTTGGGACAGGGATGCTAATGAAAAACTGTTTTTT
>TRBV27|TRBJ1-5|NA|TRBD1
CASSFRGQVPPQPQHF
TGTGCCAGCAGTTTTAGAGGACAGGTACCACCTCAGCCCCAGCATTTT
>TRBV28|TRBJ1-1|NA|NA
CASSMGLLNTEAFF
TGTGCCAGCAGTATGGGACTGCTGAACACTGAAGCTTTCTTT
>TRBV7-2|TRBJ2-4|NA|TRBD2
CASSLEGTSGNIQYF
TGTGCCAGCAGCTTAGAAGGGACTAGCGGAAACATTCAGTACTTC
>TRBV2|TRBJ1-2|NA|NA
CASSGTYQGSYGYTF
TGTGCCAGCAGCGGGACTTATCAGGGTTCCTATGGCTACACCTTC
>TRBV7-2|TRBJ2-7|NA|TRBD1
CASSKGQGAYEQYF
TGTGCCAGCAGTAAGGGACAGGGGGCTTACGAGCAGTACTTC
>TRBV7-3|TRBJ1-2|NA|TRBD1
CASSLPQGAAGYTF
TGTGCCAGCAGCTTACCTCAGGGGGCGGCTGGCTACACCTTC
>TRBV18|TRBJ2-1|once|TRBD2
CASSSPGLAAYNEQFF
TGTGCCAGCTCATCTCCGGGACTAGCCGCTTACAATGAGCAGTTCTTC
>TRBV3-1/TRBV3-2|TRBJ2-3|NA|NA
CASTPLAGTDTQYF
TGTGCCAGCACTCCACTAGCTGGGACAGATACGCAGTATTTT
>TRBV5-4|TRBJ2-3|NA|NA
CASNQPDSHTDTQYF
TGTGCCAGCAACCAACCCGACTCACACACAGATACGCAGTATTTT
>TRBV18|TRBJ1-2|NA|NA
CASSPRQEAPGYGYTF
TGTGCCAGCTCACCACGACAGGAGGCCCCTGGGTATGGCTACACCTTC
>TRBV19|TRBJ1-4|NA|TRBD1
CASSTPGTGRNEKLFF
TGTGCCAGTAGTACGCCTGGGACAGGCAGAAATGAAAAACTGTTTTTT
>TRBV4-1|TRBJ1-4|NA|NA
CASSQDPTQGEKLFF
TGCGCCAGCAGCCAAGACCCCACACAGGGCGAAAAACTGTTTTTT
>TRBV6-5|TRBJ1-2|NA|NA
CASSYQGAVKCGYTF
TGTGCCAGCAGTTACCAGGGCGCAGTCAAGTGCGGCTACACCTTC
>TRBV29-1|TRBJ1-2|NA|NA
CSVESSLEGYTF
TGCAGCGTTGAATCGAGCTTAGAGGGCTACACCTTC
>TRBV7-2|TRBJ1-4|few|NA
CASSLQETTNEKLFF
TGTGCCAGCAGCTTACAGGAAACAACTAATGAAAAACTGTTTTTT
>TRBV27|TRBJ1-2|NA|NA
CASSLGQGKNYGYTF
TGTGCCAGCAGTCTAGGGCAGGGGAAGAACTATGGCTACACCTTC
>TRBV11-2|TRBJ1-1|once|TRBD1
CASSMFQGVGTEAFF
TGTGCCAGCAGCATGTTCCAGGGGGTGGGCACTGAAGCTTTCTTT
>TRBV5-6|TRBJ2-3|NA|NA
CASSFLAGRFTDTQYF
TGTGCCAGCAGCTTTCTTGCGGGGCGCTTCACAGATACGCAGTATTTT
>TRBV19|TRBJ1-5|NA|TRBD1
CASRRDRGDQPQHF
TGTGCCAGTAGGCGAGACAGGGGAGATCAGCCCCAGCATTTT
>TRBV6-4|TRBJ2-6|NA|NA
CASSDVRTGANVLTF
TGTGCCAGCAGTGACGTGAGGACTGGGGCCAACGTCCTGACTTTC
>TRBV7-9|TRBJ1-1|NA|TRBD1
CASSVYRGVRTEAFF
TGTGCCAGCAGCGTGTACAGGGGAGTAAGGACTGAAGCTTTCTTT
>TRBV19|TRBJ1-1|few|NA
CASSISSRQVNTEAFF
TGTGCCAGTAGTATATCCTCCAGACAGGTGAACACTGAAGCTTTCTTT
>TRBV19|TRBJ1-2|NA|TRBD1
CASGTGAGYTF
TGTGCCAGTGGTACAGGGGCTGGCTACACCTTC
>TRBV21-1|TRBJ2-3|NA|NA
CASSKGQGWADTQYF
TGTGCCAGCAGCAAAGGCCAGGGGTGGGCAGATACGCAGTATTTT
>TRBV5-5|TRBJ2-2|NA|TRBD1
CASSFTGQGTGELFF
TGTGCCAGCAGCTTCACTGGACAGGGGACCGGGGAGCTGTTTTTT
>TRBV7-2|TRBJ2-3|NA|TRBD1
CASSLALGQSWDNTQYF
TGTGCCAGCAGCTTAGCCCTGGGACAGAGCTGGGACAACACGCAGTATTTT
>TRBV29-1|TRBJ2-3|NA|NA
CSVREDGGQYF
TGCAGCGTCCGAGAGGACGGAGGGCAGTATTTT